The 10 T cell receptor beta chains below come from one sample, sequenced in a study of Ad26.COV2.S vaccination and SARS-CoV-2 variants. The treatment here: roughly 19 received Ad26.COV2.S at low or high dose, single or two shots; about five received placebo; per-sample allocation not given. Specimen acquisition occurred on day 63 following the initial vaccine or placebo injection. Profiling relied on immunoSEQ multiplex PCR, and the TCRdb table lists in-frame clones only, not all of them. In the table there are around 300,000 clones, about 87% of which are singletons. The sample in question was peripheral blood, obtained in a trial of Ad26.COV2.S vaccine versus placebo. Receptor source: a person aged 18-65 years who received the Ad26.COV2.S COVID-19 vaccine or a placebo.

This chain connects TRBV10-3 to TRBJ2-1, with D perhaps matching TRBD2 (5 bases). Germline CDR1 ENHRY, CDR2 SYGVKD. Trimming removed 0 bases from V and 3 bases from J, with 6 bases in between. The length of the CDR3 is 14 residues. The DNA of the CDR3 is TGTGCCATCAGTGAGTCCACTAGCTACAATGAGCAGTTCTTC. Residues: CAISESTSYNEQFF.

The J gene is TRBJ2-3, the V gene TRBV18, with D unresolved. The ends were cut back, 3 bases at V and 6 bases at J, with 16 bases in the middle. Germline CDR1 is KGHSH and CDR2 is LQKENI. The CDR3 has 15 amino acids. Written as DNA, the CDR3 is TGTGCCAGCTCACCCCCGGGCAGACTTCGGGATACGCAGTATTTT. Protein sequence: CASSPPGRLRDTQYF.

V usage is TRBV2 and J usage is TRBJ2-1; D unresolved. CDR1 is SNHLY, CDR2 FYNNEI, per germline. Trimming took off 6 bases at V and 4 bases at J, with 10 bases between the two ends. CDR3 length equals 13 residues. The CDR3 DNA follows: TGTGCCAGCAGGGAAACCAGTTACAATGAGCAGTTCTTC. It translates to CASRETSYNEQFF.

The CDR3 is CASSQDRGPQHF. The CDR3 DNA sequence: TGCGCCAGCAGTCAGGACAGGGGCCCCCAGCATTTT. The rearrangement links TRBV23-1 to TRBJ1-5; TRBD1 aligns across 9 bases. TRBV23-1 is sorted into the ORF group, with uncertain function. J gave up 10 bases and V 3 bases, and 1 base lay outside the gene matches. The CDR3 is made up of 12 amino acids.

The chain couples TRBV19 to TRBJ1-1, with 7 bases aligning to TRBD1. The V gene end was trimmed by 7 bases and the J gene end by 1 base; junction bases not matched to a gene: 6. From germline, CDR1 is LNHDA and CDR2 SQIVND (reference sequence). The CDR3 covers 14 residues. The CDR3 DNA reads TGTGCCAGTACCGTGACAGGGACGAACACTGAAGCTTTCTTT. The encoded protein is CASTVTGTNTEAFF.

The CDR3 DNA follows: TGCGCCAGCAGCTTTCAGAGCAGTGGGGATACGCAGTATTTT. Its translation: CASSFQSSGDTQYF. V usage is TRBV5-1 and J usage is TRBJ2-3, with D uncertain. The germline V gene has CDR1 SGHRS and CDR2 YFSETQ. This CDR3 comprises 14 residues. V was pared by 2 bases and J by 6 bases, with 13 bases between.

The chain combines TRBV5-1 with TRBJ2-1; D perhaps matches TRBD2 (6 bases). Trimming pared 4 bases from V and 3 bases from J, leaving 14 bases between. The length of the CDR3 is 15 residues. Germline-derived CDR1 and CDR2 are SGHRS and YFSETQ. The CDR3 DNA reads as TGCGCCAGCAGCCTAGGGACGGACTACTACAATGAGCAGTTCTTC. It codes for CASSLGTDYYNEQFF.

The chain links TRBV5-6 to TRBJ2-2, with 13 bases identical to TRBD2. The length of the CDR3 is 14 residues. Germline values: CDR1 SGHDT, CDR2 YYEEEE. V was clipped by 5 bases and J by 7 bases; unmatched bases: 2. The CDR3 DNA follows: TGTGCCAGCAGACTAGCGGGAGGGTACGGGGAGCTGTTTTTT. Translation gives CASRLAGGYGELFF.

The chain employs TRBV6-2 or TRBV6-3 and TRBJ1-5; TRBD1 aligns across 9 bases. The V segment lost 2 bases and the J segment 6 bases; nucleotides outside the gene matches: 8. Germline-derived CDR1 and CDR2 are MNHEY and SVGEGT. The CDR3 contains 16 residues. The CDR3 DNA follows: TGTGCCAGCAGTTACAAGGACAGGGGCTCTGGTCAGCCCCAGCATTTT. This sequence encodes CASSYKDRGSGQPQHF.

The rearrangement links TRBV27 to TRBJ1-2, with 8 bases aligning to TRBD1. Germline CDR1 and CDR2: MNHEY and SMNVEV (reference sequence). The ends lost 5 bases at V and 4 bases at J; junction bases unmatched: 9. The CDR3 is made up of 15 amino acids. CDR3 bases: TGTGCCAGCAGTCCTCGAGGAGGGACAGGCTATGGCTACACCTTC. Its translation: CASSPRGGTGYGYTF.